This T cell receptor beta chain was captured by sequencing in a study of shared clonotypes between healthy human individuals. Naive CD8 cells comprised CD45RO-negative, CCR7-positively selected cells, excluding terminally differentiated effector memory CD45RA+ cells. V lost 2 bases to trimming and J lost 12 bases, with 15 bases between them. Germline lookup yields CDR1 SGHTS and CDR2 YDEGEE. The CDR3 contains 13 residues. Data came from immunoSEQ multiplex PCR; TCRdb stores just in-frame clones and leaves some out. Of around 2,100,000 clones listed, about 95% are singletons. This TCR came from a young man in good health. The sequencing sample was made of naive CD8+ T cells sorted from blood. The chain links TRBV5-8 to TRBJ2-1; the D gene is possibly TRBD1 (7 bases). The CDR3 DNA reads as TGTGCCAGCAGCTTTGGGGGGACAGTGGGGCAGTTCTTC. Its protein is CASSFGGTVGQFF.